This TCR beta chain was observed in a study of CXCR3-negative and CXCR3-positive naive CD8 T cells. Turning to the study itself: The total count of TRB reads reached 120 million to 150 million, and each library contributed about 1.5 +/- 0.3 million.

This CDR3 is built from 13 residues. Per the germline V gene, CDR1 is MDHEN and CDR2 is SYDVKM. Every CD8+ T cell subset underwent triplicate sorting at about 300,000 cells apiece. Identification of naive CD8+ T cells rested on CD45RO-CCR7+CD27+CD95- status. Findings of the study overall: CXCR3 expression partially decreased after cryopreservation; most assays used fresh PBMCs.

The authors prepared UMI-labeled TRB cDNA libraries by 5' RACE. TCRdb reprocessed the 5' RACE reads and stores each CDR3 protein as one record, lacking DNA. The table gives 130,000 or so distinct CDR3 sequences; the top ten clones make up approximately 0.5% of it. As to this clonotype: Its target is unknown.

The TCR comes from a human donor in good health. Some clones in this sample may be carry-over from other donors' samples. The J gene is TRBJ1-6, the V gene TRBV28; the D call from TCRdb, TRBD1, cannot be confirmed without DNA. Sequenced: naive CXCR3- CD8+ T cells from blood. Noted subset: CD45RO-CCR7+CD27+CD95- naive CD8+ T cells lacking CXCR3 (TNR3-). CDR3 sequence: CASSWGGPSPLHF.